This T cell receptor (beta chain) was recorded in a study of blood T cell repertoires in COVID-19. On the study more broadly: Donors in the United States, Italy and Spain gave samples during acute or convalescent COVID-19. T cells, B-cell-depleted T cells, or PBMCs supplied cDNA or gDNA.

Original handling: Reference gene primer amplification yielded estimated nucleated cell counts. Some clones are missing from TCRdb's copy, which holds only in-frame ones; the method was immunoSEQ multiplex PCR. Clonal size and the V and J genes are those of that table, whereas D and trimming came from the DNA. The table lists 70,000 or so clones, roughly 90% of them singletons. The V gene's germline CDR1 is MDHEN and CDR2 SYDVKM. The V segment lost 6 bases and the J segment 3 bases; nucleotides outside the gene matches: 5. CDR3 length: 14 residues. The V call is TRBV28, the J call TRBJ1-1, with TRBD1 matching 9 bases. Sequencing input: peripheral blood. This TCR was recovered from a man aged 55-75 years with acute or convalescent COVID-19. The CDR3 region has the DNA TGTGCCAGCAGAGACAGGGGGGGGGACACTGAAGCTTTCTTT. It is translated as CASRDRGGDTEAFF. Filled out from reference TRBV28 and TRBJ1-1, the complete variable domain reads DVKVTQSSRYLVKRTGEKVFLECVQDMDHENMFWYRQDPGLGLRLIYFSYDVKMKEKGDIPEGYSVSREKKERFSLILESASTNQTSMYLCASRDRGGDTEAFFGQGTRLTVV.